The 5 T cell receptor beta chains in this list originate from one sample, sequenced in a study of T cells expressing NK-cell markers. TCRdb reprocessed the 5' RACE reads; each CDR3 protein has one entry and no DNA is given. The sample includes 250,000 to 300,000 distinct CDR3 sequences. Sequences were obtained from blood T cells: a sorted CD56 or NKG2C T cell subset, CD4+ or CD8+ T cells, or bulk PBMC T cells (not recorded which). All receptors derive from a man aged 18-30 years in good health.

The V call is TRBV6-5, the J call TRBJ2-1; TCRdb's assignment of TRBD2 cannot be checked, as there is no DNA. The CDR3 runs to 19 residues. Germline V CDR1 and CDR2: MNHEY, SVGAGI. The CDR3 sequence is CASSYPVPGLAGGNNEQFF.

V is TRBV3-1 and J is TRBJ1-1; TCRdb proposes TRBD1, but this gene call is untestable without DNA. From germline, CDR1 is LGHDT and CDR2 YNNKEL (reference sequence). This CDR3 comprises 14 residues. The CDR3 spells CASSQNTGSTEAFF.

The rearrangement uses TRBV12-3 or TRBV12-4 and TRBJ1-1; TCRdb picks TRBD1, but there is no DNA to check that call. The CDR3 contains 13 residues. The CDR3 spells CASRLDRATEAFF.

V and J are TRBV9 and TRBJ1-1; the TRBD1 assignment by TCRdb is unverifiable without DNA. CDR3 length: 15 amino acids. CDR1 SGDLS and CDR2 YYNGEE come from the germline V gene. The chain's CDR3 is CASSVAPRGQGEAFF.

J is TRBJ2-7 and V is TRBV7-6. Germline V gene lookup returns CDR1 SGHVS and CDR2 FNYEAQ. The CDR3 consists of 13 residues. The CDR3 protein is CASSPTLWNEQYF.